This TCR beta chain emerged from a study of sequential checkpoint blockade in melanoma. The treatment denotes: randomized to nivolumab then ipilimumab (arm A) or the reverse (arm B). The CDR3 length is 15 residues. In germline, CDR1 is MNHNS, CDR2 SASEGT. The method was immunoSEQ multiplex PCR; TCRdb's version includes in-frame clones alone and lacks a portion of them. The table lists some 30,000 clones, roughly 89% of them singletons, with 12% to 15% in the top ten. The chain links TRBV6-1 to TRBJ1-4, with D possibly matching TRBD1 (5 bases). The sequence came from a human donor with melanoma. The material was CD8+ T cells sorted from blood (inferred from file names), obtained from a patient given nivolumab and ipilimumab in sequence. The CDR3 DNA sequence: TGTGCTACCTCAAGGGGATGGGGAAGTAATGAAAAACTGTTTTTT. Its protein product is CATSRGWGSNEKLFF.